Listed below are T cell receptor beta chains from one sample, sequenced in a study of cytomegalovirus exposure and HLA in healthy donors. Using immunoSEQ multiplex PCR, the repertoire was profiled, and TCRdb retains in-frame clones only, with some absent. The sample lists tens of thousands of clones, roughly 94% occurring once. Sequencing was carried out using PBMCs. These receptor sequences come from a woman between 18 and 29 years old in good health and CMV-seropositive. The conserved cysteine and the conserved F or W are not part of the CDR3 here. Each record gives: clone size, V gene, J gene, CDR3 protein. Clone size is shown for a subset of rows, as once, few, many or a class of expanded clone.

>-|TRBV6-1|TRBJ1-1
ASAYEGNTEAF
>few|TRBV5-4|TRBJ2-3
ASSPPNQRGVDTQY
>-|TRBV6-6|TRBJ1-2
ASSPGQGHGYT
>few|TRBV5-1|TRBJ2-7
ASSLVALSYEQY
>-|TRBV2|TRBJ2-1
ASSLTGTSVYPF
>-|TRBV7-9|TRBJ2-7
ASSSPSGVNSYEQY
>once|TRBV7-6|TRBJ2-3
ASSPRSSGGFTDTQY
>-|TRBV9|TRBJ2-3
ASSVVQGTTDTQY
>-|TRBV7-6|TRBJ2-7
ASSLVGRGSTEQY
>-|TRBV7-9|TRBJ2-5
ASSLGIAGGREETQY
>-|TRBV4-3|TRBJ2-3
ASSQDWAGNTDTQY
>-|TRBV30|TRBJ1-2
AWSRETRGGYT
>-|TRBV5-1|TRBJ2-2
ASSLGLAGANTGELF
>-|TRBV28|TRBJ2-1
ASSLRGGVYNEQF
>-|TRBV2|TRBJ2-5
ASSATLAGGETQY
>-|TRBV27|TRBJ2-5
ASSLQGKKETQY
>-|TRBV4-1|TRBJ1-1
ASSQVARTEAF
>-|TRBV7-2|TRBJ1-2
ASSLDAGTGGYGYT
>-|TRBV5-5|TRBJ2-7
ASSPGDRAYEQY
>-|TRBV6-5|TRBJ2-7
ASSIYPRGTGEQY
>-|TRBV7-8|TRBJ2-1
ASSYGLVDEQF
>-|TRBV5-4|TRBJ2-1
ASSLRGGVDGEQF
>-|TRBV7-6|TRBJ1-3
ASSFGGALGNTIY
>-|TRBV18|TRBJ2-1
ASSKDREGNEQF
>-|TRBV2|TRBJ2-1
ASKSLAGSTEQF
>-|TRBV7-9|TRBJ2-5
ASSLATSGELETQY
>-|TRBV7-8|TRBJ2-7
ASTPGLAYEQY
>-|TRBV5-1|TRBJ1-1
ASSLGTGRDTEAF
>-|TRBV4-2|TRBJ1-1
ASSQDRLKHMNTEAF
>few|TRBV29-1|TRBJ2-1
SVGMGAVGALYNEQF
>few|TRBV4-1|TRBJ1-5
ASSSDSSPSQPQH
>-|TRBV4-2|TRBJ1-2
ASSPGGLRYT
>-|TRBV7-2|TRBJ2-3
ASSLVRGTDTQY
>once|TRBV21-1|TRBJ2-7
ASSRGGPYEQY
>-|TRBV11-2|TRBJ2-1
ASRWTVSRGDNEQF
>-|TRBV5-4|TRBJ2-7
ASSLIDRDLEQY
>-|TRBV27|TRBJ2-7
ASRDRHETYEQY
>-|TRBV7-2|TRBJ2-1
ASSRLAGGLYNEQF
>-|TRBV30|TRBJ2-7
AWARDSAYEQY
>-|TRBV30|TRBJ1-1
AWSPLSEAF
>-|TRBV29-1|TRBJ2-2
SVFSQGGGELF
>-|TRBV9|TRBJ2-7
ASSVGQGVIYEQY
>-|TRBV10-2|TRBJ1-5
ATSKTGTGVSQH
>-|TRBV11-2|TRBJ2-5
ASSLVLGGVKTQY
>-|TRBV9|TRBJ2-2
ASSVGDRGQGTGELF
>once|TRBV19|TRBJ2-3
ASSPSAYTDTQY
>-|TRBV30|TRBJ1-1
AWSGGRGSGTEAF